This T cell receptor (beta chain) was captured by sequencing in a study of T cell changes during pregnancy in multiple sclerosis. V was pared by 5 bases and J by 8 bases, with 11 bases between. This CDR3 contains 12 residues. Germline V lookup: CDR1 SGHNT, CDR2 YYREEE (reference sequence). Assay used: immunoSEQ multiplex PCR; TCRdb lists only in-frame clones, some missing. The data show approximately 93,000 clones, with less than 95% seen just once and 0.95% held by the top ten. Sequenced material: peripheral blood, taken before pregnancy. The sequence was obtained from a female donor with multiple sclerosis, enrolled in a pregnancy study. J is TRBJ2-1 and V is TRBV5-4, with TRBD2 as a possible D gene (6 bases). CDR3: CASRDSSDEQFF. The CDR3 nucleotides read TGTGCCAGCAGGGATTCTAGCGATGAGCAGTTCTTC.